These 21 T cell receptor beta chains were sequenced from one sample in a study of CD8 T cells in ankylosing spondylitis. One entry per CDR3 protein results from TCRdb running MiXCR on the 5' RACE reads. The sample includes over 150,000 distinct CDR3 sequences, 9.5% to 15% of them seen just once. The sample consisted of blood, either unsorted or a sorted T cell fraction (not recorded which). These receptors were taken from a male donor with ankylosing spondylitis or in good health (not recorded which).

J is TRBJ2-7 and V is TRBV7-9, with 11 bases aligning to TRBD2. V lost 5 bases and J lost 5; bases outside the gene matches: 5. CDR3 size: 14 residues. The germline V gene has CDR1 SEHNR and CDR2 FQNEAQ (reference sequence). In nucleotides, the CDR3 is TGTGCCAGCAGCCCCGGGACTAGCGGCCACGAGCAGTACTTC. As protein: CASSPGTSGHEQYF. The full variable domain, with the rest looked up from reference TRBV7-9 and TRBJ2-7, is DTGVSQNPRHKITKRGQNVTFRCDPISEHNRLYWYRQTLGQGPEFLTYFQNEAQLEKSRLLSDRFSAERPKGSFSTLEIQRTEQGDSAMYLCASSPGTSGHEQYFGPGTRLTVT.

This clonotype was observed a handful of times. This chain links TRBV5-1 with TRBJ2-7, with D possibly being TRBD2 (5 bases). Per the germline V gene, CDR1 is SGHRS and CDR2 is YFSETQ. V was shortened by 3 bases and J by 2 bases, with 18 bases between the two germline ends. The CDR3 loop spans 16 amino acids. In DNA, the CDR3 is TGCGCCAGCAGCTGGGCGAGGGCTGCTACTGCCTACGAGCAGTACTTC. Amino acid sequence: CASSWARAATAYEQYF.

This clonotype appeared a few times. The chain uses TRBV20-1 and TRBJ2-4; TRBD2 matches 8 bases. V shed 0 bases and J 6 bases; nucleotides not matched to a gene: 10. There are 16 residues in the CDR3. Looked up from germline, CDR1 is DFQATT and CDR2 is SNEGSKA (reference sequence). The CDR3 sequence: CSARDGGEAAPNIQYF. The CDR3 DNA reads TGCAGTGCTAGAGACGGGGGGGAAGCCGCCCCAAACATTCAGTACTTC.

This clonotype was observed a few times. This chain connects TRBV7-2 to TRBJ2-3, with a possible D match to TRBD1 (6 bases). Looked up from germline, CDR1 is SGHTA and CDR2 is FQGNSA. CDR3 length: 14 amino acids. Trimming pared 5 bases from V and 3 bases from J, leaving 12 bases between. CDR3 DNA sequence: TGTGCCAGCAGCCTTTTACAGGGAACAGATACGCAGTATTTT. Translation: CASSLLQGTDTQYF.

The table lists this clonotype with a few counts. Here the CDR3 reads CASSQHGLAIDETQYF. The CDR3 region has the DNA TGTGCCAGCAGCCAACACGGACTAGCGATTGATGAGACCCAGTACTTC. The chain uses TRBV3-1 and TRBJ2-5; 9 positions agree with TRBD2. The germline V gene encodes CDR1 LGHDT and CDR2 YNNKEL (reference sequence). V trimming: 2 bases; J trimming: 5 bases; junction bases outside the gene matches: 9. CDR3 length: 16 amino acids.

The rearrangement links TRBV4-1 to TRBJ2-1; 7 bases are shared with TRBD2. The CDR3 is 16 residues long. V was clipped by 4 bases and J by 0 bases; unmatched bases: 6. CDR1 and CDR2 from the germline V gene are MGHRA and YSYEKL. CDR3 DNA sequence: TGCGCCAGCAGCCTATGGGGGGGGGACTCCTACAATGAGCAGTTCTTC. Translating it yields CASSLWGGDSYNEQFF.

Many counts were recorded for this clonotype. The rearrangement joins TRBV29-1 to TRBJ2-1; 10 bases map to TRBD1. J was trimmed by 5 bases and V by 3 bases; bases with no gene match: 4. There are 14 residues in the CDR3. In germline, CDR1 is SQVTM, CDR2 ANQGSEA. This CDR3 reads CSVEGQGTDNEQFF. As DNA, the CDR3 is TGCAGCGTTGAGGGACAGGGGACCGACAATGAGCAGTTCTTC.

This clonotype has more than one count but fewer than ten. The gene calls are TRBV12-5 and TRBJ1-1; D unresolved. Trimming pared 4 bases from V and 1 base from J, leaving 7 bases between. Germline lookup yields CDR1 LGHNT and CDR2 FRNRAP. The CDR3 is made up of 13 amino acids. CDR3 sequence: CASGYVGNTEAFF. The CDR3 DNA sequence: TGTGCTAGTGGTTATGTGGGGAACACTGAAGCTTTCTTT. The whole variable domain, remainder taken from reference TRBV12-5 and TRBJ1-1, is DARVTQTPRHKVTEMGQEVTMRCQPILGHNTVFWYRQTMMQGLELLAYFRNRAPLDDSGMPKDRFSAEMPDATLATLKIQPSEPRDSAVYFCASGYVGNTEAFFGQGTRLTVV.

At least ten counts were recorded for this clonotype. The chain joins TRBV15 to TRBJ1-1; D is possibly TRBD1 (5 bases). V was clipped by 2 bases and J by 0 bases, with 13 bases between them. This CDR3 region has 16 residues. Germline CDR1 LNHNV, CDR2 YYDKDF (reference sequence). This CDR3 reads CATSRLTGGMNTEAFF. Here the CDR3 DNA reads TGTGCCACCAGCAGATTAACAGGTGGTATGAACACTGAAGCTTTCTTT. Variable domain in full (rest from reference TRBV15 and TRBJ1-1): DAMVIQNPRYQVTQFGKPVTLSCSQTLNHNVMYWYQQKSSQAPKLLFHYYDKDFNNEADTPDNFQSRRPNTSFCFLDIRSPGLGDTAMYLCATSRLTGGMNTEAFFGQGTRLTVV.

A few counts support this clonotype. V and J are TRBV4-1 and TRBJ2-5; the match to TRBD2 covers 8 bases. V shed 3 bases and J 4 bases; nucleotides not matched to a gene: 7. This CDR3 comprises 15 residues. CDR1 and CDR2 from the germline V gene are MGHRA and YSYEKL. CDR3 sequence: CASSHRAGAAETQYF. The CDR3 bases are TGCGCCAGCAGCCACCGAGCGGGAGCAGCAGAGACCCAGTACTTC.

This clonotype appeared many times. V usage is TRBV12-3 or TRBV12-4 and J usage is TRBJ2-3; possibly TRBD1 or TRBD2 for D (7 bases each). V was clipped by 3 bases and J by 3 bases, with 13 bases between them. CDR3 length: 15 amino acids. The CDR3 reads CASSFRQGGTDTQYF. CDR3 DNA sequence: TGTGCCAGCAGTTTCCGACAGGGAGGGACAGATACGCAGTATTTT.

This rearrangement joins TRBV12-3 or TRBV12-4 to TRBJ1-1; 8 bases are a match to TRBD1. J gave up 0 bases and V 7 bases, and 4 bases lay outside the gene matches. There are 14 residues in the CDR3. The CDR3: CASTRTGMNTEAFF. CDR3 coding DNA: TGTGCCAGCACCCGGACAGGGATGAACACTGAAGCTTTCTTT.

This clonotype was observed a handful of times. CDR3 loop: CASSLAGELYYGYTF. The CDR3 DNA follows: TGCGCCAGCAGCTTGGCAGGGGAACTTTACTATGGCTACACCTTC. This chain uses TRBV5-1 with TRBJ1-2; the D gene is possibly TRBD1 (6 bases). There are 15 residues in the CDR3. V lost 0 bases and J lost 3, with 12 bases in between. Germline values: CDR1 SGHRS, CDR2 YFSETQ. Together with reference TRBV5-1 and TRBJ1-2, the CDR3 gives the full variable domain: KAGVTQTPRYLIKTRGQQVTLSCSPISGHRSVSWYQQTPGQGLQFLFEYFSETQRNKGNFPGRFSGRQFSNSRSEMNVSTLELGDSALYLCASSLAGELYYGYTFGSGTRLTVV.

This chain links TRBV30 with TRBJ2-5; 11 positions agree with TRBD1. The CDR3 has 14 amino acids. Germline V gene lookup returns CDR1 GTSNPN and CDR2 SVGIG (reference sequence). Trimming at V came to 3 bases and at J to 4 bases, leaving 4 bases not matched to a gene. The CDR3 protein is CAWSQGQGGETQYF. CDR3 nucleotides: TGTGCCTGGAGCCAGGGACAGGGGGGAGAGACCCAGTACTTC.

In this sample, this clonotype turned up a few times. The J gene is TRBJ2-3, the V gene TRBV9; D ambiguous. Germline CDR1 and CDR2: SGDLS and YYNGEE. The CDR3 extends over 15 amino acids. V was pared by 4 bases and J by 2 bases, with 14 bases between. In DNA, the CDR3 is TGTGCCAGCAGCAGCGATCGGTCCTTCACAGATACGCAGTATTTT. Encoded protein: CASSSDRSFTDTQYF.

The V gene is TRBV7-9, the J gene TRBJ2-1; D not resolved. The CDR3 length is 14 residues. V was clipped by 3 bases and J by 7 bases, with 13 bases between them. From germline, CDR1 is SEHNR and CDR2 FQNEAQ (reference sequence). CDR3 sequence: CASSFGPLPNEQFF. DNA for the CDR3: TGTGCCAGCAGCTTTGGACCGCTCCCAAATGAGCAGTTCTTC.

CDR3 nucleotides: TGCAGTGCTAGAAAAATGGCCACCGGGGAGCTGTTTTTT. It is translated as CSARKMATGELFF. The chain carries TRBV20-1 and TRBJ2-2; D is ambiguous. The V and J ends lost 2 bases and 4 bases respectively, with 8 bases between them. CDR1 DFQATT and CDR2 SNEGSKA come from the germline V gene (reference sequence). This CDR3 has 13 residues.

The chain links TRBV6-1 to TRBJ2-1, with D perhaps assigned TRBD1 or TRBD2 (6 bases each). This CDR3 is built from 14 residues. The germline V gene encodes CDR1 MNHNS and CDR2 SASEGT. V was shortened by 7 bases and J by 5 bases, with 15 bases between the two germline ends. The CDR3 loop is CASMTGAPDNEQFF. The CDR3, as DNA: TGTGCCAGCATGACGGGGGCGCCGGACAATGAGCAGTTCTTC.

In its sample, this clonotype was seen a few times. The genes are TRBV12-3 or TRBV12-4 and TRBJ1-2; tentative D call: TRBD1 (5 bases). Between the trimmed V and J ends, which lost 7 bases and 4 bases, there was a span of 10 bases. CDR3 length: 12 amino acids. The DNA for the CDR3 is TGTGCCAGCATGATTGGGGGCTATGGCTACACCTTC. Translating gives CASMIGGYGYTF.

In the case of this clonotype: This CDR3 fails to terminate in the conserved phenylalanine or tryptophan, so it likely reflects a read error. The chain employs TRBV2 and TRBJ2-7; D possibly corresponds to TRBD2 (5 bases). Between the trimmed V and J ends, which lost 11 bases and 5 bases, there was a span of 16 bases. There are 12 residues in the CDR3. Germline-derived CDR1 and CDR2 are SNHLY and FYNNEI. The DNA of the CDR3 is TGTGCCCGGCGCGGGTCTCGGGACGAGCAGTACTTA. Its protein product is CARRGSRDEQYL.

Only a few counts were recorded for this clonotype. The chain joins TRBV9 to TRBJ1-2; 7 positions agree with TRBD1. Losses at the gene ends were 0 bases for V and 6 bases for J; bases not matched to a gene: 5. Per germline, CDR1 SGDLS and CDR2 YYNGEE. There are 14 residues in the CDR3. CDR3 in amino acids: CASSVAAGGDGYTF. The DNA of the CDR3 is TGTGCCAGCAGCGTAGCCGCAGGGGGAGATGGCTACACCTTC.